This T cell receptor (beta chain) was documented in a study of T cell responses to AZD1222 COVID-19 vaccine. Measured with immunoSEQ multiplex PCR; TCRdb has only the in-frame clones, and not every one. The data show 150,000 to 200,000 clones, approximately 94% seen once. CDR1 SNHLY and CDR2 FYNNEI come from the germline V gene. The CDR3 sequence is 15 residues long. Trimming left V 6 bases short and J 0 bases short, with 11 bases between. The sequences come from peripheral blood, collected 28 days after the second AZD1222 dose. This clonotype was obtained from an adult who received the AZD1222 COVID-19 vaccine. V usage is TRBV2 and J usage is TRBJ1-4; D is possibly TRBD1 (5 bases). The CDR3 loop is CASRIDRATNEKLFF. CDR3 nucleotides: TGTGCCAGCAGGATCGACAGAGCAACTAATGAAAAACTGTTTTTT.